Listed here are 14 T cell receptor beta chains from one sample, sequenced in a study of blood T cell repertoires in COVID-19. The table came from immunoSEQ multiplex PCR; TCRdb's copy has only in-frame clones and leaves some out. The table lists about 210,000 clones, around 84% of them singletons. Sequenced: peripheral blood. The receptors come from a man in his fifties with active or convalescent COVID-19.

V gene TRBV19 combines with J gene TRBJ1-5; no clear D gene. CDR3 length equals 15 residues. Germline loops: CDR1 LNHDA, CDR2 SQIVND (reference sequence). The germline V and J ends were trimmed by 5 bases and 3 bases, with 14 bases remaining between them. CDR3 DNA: TGTGCCAGTAGTCCCCGGGGAAGGTCCAATCAGCCCCAGCATTTT. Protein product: CASSPRGRSNQPQHF.

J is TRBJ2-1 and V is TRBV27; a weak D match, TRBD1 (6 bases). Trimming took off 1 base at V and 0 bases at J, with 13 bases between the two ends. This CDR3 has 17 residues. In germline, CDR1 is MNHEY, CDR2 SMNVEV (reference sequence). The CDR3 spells CASSLFGGGSSYNEQFF. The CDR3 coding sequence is TGTGCCAGCAGTTTATTTGGGGGCGGAAGCTCCTACAATGAGCAGTTCTTC.

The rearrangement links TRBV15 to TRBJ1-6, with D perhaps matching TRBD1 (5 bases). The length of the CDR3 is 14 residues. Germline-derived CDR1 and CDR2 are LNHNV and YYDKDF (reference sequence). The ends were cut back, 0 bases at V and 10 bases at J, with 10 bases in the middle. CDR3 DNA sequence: TGTGCCACCAGCAGAGACAGGAGGGGATCACCCCTCCACTTT. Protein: CATSRDRRGSPLHF.

The CDR3 reads CASSQPGIGLAGDLYQETQYF. DNA for the CDR3: TGTGCCAGCAGTCAACCAGGGATTGGACTAGCGGGCGATCTGTACCAAGAGACCCAGTACTTC. This chain uses TRBV28 with TRBJ2-5; TRBD2 matches at 11 bases. The CDR3 loop spans 21 amino acids. Germline lookup yields CDR1 MDHEN and CDR2 SYDVKM. V was clipped by 5 bases and J by 0 bases; unmatched bases: 20. Together with reference TRBV28 and TRBJ2-5, the CDR3 gives the full variable domain: DVKVTQSSRYLVKRTGEKVFLECVQDMDHENMFWYRQDPGLGLRLIYFSYDVKMKEKGDIPEGYSVSREKKERFSLILESASTNQTSMYLCASSQPGIGLAGDLYQETQYFGPGTRLLVL.

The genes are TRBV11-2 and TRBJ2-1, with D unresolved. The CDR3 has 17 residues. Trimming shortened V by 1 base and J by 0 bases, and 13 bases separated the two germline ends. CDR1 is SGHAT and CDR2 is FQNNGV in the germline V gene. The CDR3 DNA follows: TGTGCCAGCAGCTTAGCGGTGAGGTCGAGCTCCTACAATGAGCAGTTCTTC. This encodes CASSLAVRSSSYNEQFF.

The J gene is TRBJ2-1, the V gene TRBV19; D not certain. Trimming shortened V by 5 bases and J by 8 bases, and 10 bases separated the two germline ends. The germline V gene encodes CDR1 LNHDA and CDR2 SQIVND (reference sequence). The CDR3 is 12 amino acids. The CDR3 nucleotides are TGTGCCAGTAGTTCAGGATGGGATGAGCAGTTCTTC. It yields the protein CASSSGWDEQFF.

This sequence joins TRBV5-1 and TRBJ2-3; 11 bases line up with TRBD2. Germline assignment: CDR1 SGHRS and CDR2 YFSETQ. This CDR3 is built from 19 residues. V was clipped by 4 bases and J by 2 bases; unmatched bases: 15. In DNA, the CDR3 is TGCGCCAGCAGCCTCCGACTAGCGGGGTCACTCCCCCACACAGATACGCAGTATTTT. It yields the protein CASSLRLAGSLPHTDTQYF.

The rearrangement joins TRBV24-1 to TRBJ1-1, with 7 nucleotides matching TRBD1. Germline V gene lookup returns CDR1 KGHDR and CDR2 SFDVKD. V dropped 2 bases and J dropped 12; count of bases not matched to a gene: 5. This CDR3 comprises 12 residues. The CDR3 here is CATSDSTGPTFF. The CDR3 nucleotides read TGTGCCACCAGTGATTCGACAGGGCCAACTTTCTTT.

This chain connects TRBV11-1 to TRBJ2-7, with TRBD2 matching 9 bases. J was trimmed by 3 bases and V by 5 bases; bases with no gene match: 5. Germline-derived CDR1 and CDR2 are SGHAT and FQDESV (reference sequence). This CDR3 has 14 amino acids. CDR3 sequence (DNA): TGTGCCAGCAGCCCTAGCGGGATGGTCTACGAGCAGTACTTC. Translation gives CASSPSGMVYEQYF.

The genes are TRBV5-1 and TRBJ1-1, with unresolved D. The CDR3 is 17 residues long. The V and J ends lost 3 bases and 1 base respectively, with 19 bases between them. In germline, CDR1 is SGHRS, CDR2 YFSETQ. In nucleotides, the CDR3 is TGCGCCAGCAGCTCCGACCCCCCCGGTGGCGGGAACACTGAAGCTTTCTTT. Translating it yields CASSSDPPGGGNTEAFF.

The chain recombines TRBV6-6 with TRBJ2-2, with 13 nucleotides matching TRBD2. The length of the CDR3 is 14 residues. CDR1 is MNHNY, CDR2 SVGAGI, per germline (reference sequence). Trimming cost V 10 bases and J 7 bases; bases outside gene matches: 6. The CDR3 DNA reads TGTGCCACCGTGAGGACTAGCGGGAGCGGGGAGCTGTTTTTT. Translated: CATVRTSGSGELFF.

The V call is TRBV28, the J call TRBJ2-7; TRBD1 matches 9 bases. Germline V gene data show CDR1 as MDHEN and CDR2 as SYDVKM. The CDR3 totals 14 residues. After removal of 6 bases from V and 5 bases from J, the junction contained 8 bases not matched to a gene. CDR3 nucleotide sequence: TGTGCCAGCAGCTCACACGGGACAGGGAACGAGCAGTACTTC. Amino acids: CASSSHGTGNEQYF.

CDR3 sequence reads: CASSHIVNSNTGELFF. The DNA of the CDR3 is TGCGCCAGCAGTCATATAGTCAATTCGAACACCGGGGAGCTGTTTTTT. This chain uses TRBV23-1 with TRBJ2-2; D not certain. TRBV23-1 is filed as an ORF, its function uncertain. V shed 3 bases and J shed 0 bases, with 11 bases lying between them. The CDR3 runs 16 residues.

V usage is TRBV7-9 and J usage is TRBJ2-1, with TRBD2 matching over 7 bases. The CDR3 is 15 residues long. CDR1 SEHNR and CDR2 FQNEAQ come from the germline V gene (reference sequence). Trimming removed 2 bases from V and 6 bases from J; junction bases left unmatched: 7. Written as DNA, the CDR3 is TGTGCCAGCAGCTTATTCGCGGGAGCCCTCAATGAGCAGTTCTTC. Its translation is CASSLFAGALNEQFF. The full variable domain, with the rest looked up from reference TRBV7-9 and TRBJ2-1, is DTGVSQNPRHKITKRGQNVTFRCDPISEHNRLYWYRQTLGQGPEFLTYFQNEAQLEKSRLLSDRFSAERPKGSFSTLEIQRTEQGDSAMYLCASSLFAGALNEQFFGPGTRLTVL.